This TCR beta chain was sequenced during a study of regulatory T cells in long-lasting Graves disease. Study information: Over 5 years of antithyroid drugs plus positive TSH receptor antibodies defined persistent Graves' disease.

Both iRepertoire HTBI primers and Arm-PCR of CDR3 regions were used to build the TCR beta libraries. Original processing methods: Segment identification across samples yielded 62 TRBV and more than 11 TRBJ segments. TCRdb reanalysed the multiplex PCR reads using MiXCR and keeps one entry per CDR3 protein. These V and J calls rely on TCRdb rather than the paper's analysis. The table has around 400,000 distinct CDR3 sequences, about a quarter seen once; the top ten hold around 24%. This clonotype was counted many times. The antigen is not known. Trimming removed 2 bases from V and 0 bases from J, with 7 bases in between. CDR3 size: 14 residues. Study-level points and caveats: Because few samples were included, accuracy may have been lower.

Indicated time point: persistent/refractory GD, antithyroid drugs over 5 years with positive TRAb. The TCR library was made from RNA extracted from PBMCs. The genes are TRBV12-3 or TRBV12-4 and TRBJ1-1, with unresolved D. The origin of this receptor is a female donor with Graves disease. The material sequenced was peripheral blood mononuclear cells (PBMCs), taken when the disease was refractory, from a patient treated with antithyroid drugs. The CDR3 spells CASSLRPMNTEAFF. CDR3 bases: TGTGCCAGCAGTTTACGTCCTATGAACACTGAAGCTTTCTTT.